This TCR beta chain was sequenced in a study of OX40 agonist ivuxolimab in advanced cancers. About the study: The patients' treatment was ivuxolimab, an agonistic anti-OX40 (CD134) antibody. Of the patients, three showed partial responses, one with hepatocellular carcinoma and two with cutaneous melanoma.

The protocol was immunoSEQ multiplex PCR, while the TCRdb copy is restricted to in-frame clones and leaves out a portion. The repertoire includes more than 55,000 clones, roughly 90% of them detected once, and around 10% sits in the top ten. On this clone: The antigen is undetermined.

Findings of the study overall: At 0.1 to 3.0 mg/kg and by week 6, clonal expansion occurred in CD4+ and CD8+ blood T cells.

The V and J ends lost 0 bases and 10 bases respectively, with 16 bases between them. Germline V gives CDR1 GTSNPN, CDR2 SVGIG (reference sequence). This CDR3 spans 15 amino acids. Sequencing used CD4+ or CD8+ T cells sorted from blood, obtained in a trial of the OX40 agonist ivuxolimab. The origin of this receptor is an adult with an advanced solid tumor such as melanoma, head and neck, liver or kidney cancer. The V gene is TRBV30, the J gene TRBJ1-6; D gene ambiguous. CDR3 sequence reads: CAWSVALEGKSPLHF. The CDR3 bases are TGTGCCTGGAGTGTAGCCCTAGAGGGCAAATCACCCCTCCACTTT.